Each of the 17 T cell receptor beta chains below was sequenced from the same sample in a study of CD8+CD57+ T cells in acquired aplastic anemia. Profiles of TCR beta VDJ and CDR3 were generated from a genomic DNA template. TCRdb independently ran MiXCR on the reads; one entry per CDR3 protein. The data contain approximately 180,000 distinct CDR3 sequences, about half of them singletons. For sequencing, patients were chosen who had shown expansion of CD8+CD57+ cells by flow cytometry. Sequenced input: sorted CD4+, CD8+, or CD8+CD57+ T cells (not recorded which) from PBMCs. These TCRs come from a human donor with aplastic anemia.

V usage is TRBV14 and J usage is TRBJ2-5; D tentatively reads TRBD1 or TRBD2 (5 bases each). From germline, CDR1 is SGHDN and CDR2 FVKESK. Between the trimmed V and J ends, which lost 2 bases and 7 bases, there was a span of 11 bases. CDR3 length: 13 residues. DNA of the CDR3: TGTGCCAGCAGCCAAAGGGACCCGTGGACCCAGTACTTC. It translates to CASSQRDPWTQYF.

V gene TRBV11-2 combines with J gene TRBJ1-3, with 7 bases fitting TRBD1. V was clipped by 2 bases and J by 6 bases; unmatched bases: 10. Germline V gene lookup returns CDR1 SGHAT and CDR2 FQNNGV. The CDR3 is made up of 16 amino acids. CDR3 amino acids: CASSLTPGQLANTIYF. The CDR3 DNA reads TGTGCCAGCAGCTTAACCCCGGGACAGTTGGCAAACACCATATATTTT. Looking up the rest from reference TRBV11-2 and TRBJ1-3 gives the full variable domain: EAGVAQSPRYKIIEKRQSVAFWCNPISGHATLYWYQQILGQGPKLLIQFQNNGVVDDSQLPKDRFSAERLKGVDSTLKIQPAKLEDSAVYLCASSLTPGQLANTIYFGEGSWLTVV.

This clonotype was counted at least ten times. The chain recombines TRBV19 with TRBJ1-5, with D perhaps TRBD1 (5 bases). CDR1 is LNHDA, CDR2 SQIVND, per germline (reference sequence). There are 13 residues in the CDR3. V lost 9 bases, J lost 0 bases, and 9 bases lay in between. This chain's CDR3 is CASSGGSNQPQHF. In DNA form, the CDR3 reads TGTGCCAGCAGCGGGGGTAGCAATCAGCCCCAGCATTTT.

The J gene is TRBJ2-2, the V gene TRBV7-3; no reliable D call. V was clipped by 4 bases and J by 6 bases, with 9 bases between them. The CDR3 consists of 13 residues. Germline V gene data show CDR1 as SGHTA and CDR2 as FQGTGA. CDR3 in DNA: TGTGCCAGCAGCTACTCACGTTCCGGGGAGCTGTTTTTT. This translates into CASSYSRSGELFF.

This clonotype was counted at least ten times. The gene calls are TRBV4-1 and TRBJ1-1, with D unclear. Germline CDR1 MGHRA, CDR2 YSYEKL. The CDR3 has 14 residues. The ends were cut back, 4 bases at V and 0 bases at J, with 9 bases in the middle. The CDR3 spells CASSPGDMNTEAFF. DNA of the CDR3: TGCGCCAGCAGCCCCGGCGATATGAACACTGAAGCTTTCTTT.

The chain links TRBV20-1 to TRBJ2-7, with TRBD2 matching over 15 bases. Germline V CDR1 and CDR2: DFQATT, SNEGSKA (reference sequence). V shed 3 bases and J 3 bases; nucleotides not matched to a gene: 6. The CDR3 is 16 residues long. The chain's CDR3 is CSASPRGLAGGYEQYF. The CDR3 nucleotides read TGCAGTGCTAGTCCCCGGGGACTAGCGGGAGGCTACGAGCAGTACTTC.

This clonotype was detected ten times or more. CDR3 region: CASSTTGGAGRAEAFF. CDR3 bases: TGTGCCAGTAGTACAACAGGGGGCGCGGGGAGGGCTGAAGCTTTCTTT. The chain carries TRBV19 and TRBJ1-1, with 9 bases that match TRBD1. V shed 4 bases and J 6 bases; nucleotides not matched to a gene: 12. Germline CDR1 reads LNHDA; CDR2 reads SQIVND (reference sequence). CDR3 size: 16 residues.

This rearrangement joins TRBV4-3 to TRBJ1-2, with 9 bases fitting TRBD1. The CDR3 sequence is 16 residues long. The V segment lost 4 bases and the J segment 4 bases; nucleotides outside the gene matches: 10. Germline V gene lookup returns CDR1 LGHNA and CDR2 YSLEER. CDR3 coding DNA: TGCGCCAGCAGCCTGACACAGGGGGCATTACCCTATGGCTACACCTTC. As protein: CASSLTQGALPYGYTF.

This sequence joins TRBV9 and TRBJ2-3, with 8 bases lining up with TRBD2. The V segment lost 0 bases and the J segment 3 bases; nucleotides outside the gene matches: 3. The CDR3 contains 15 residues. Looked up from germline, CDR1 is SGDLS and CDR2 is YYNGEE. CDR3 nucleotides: TGTGCCAGCAGCGTAGGGTCGGGAGGGACAGATACGCAGTATTTT. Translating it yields CASSVGSGGTDTQYF.

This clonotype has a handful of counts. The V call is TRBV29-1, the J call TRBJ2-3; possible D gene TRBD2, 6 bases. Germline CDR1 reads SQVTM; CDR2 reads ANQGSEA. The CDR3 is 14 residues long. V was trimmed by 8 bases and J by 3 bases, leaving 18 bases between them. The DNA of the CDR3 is TGCAGCTATTCGGCGGGACGACGGACAGATACGCAGTATTTT. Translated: CSYSAGRRTDTQYF.

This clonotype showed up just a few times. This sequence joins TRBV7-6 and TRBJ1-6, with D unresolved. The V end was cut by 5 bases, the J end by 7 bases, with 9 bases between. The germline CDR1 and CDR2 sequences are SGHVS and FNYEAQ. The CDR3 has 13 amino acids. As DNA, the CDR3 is TGTGCCAGCAGCACGAGTTTGAATTCACCCCTCCACTTT. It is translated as CASSTSLNSPLHF.

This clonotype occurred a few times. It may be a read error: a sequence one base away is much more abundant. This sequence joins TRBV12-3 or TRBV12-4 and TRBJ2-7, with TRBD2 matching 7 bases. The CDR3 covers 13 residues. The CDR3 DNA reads TGTGCCTCGGACACGGGGGGTAACTACGGGCAGTACTTC. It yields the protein CASDTGGNYGQYF.

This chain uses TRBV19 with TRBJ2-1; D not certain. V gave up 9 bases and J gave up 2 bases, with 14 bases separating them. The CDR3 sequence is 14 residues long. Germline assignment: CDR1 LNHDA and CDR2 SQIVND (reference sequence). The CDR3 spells CASSTRTTYNEQFF. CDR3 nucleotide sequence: TGTGCCAGCAGCACCCGGACCACCTACAATGAGCAGTTCTTC.

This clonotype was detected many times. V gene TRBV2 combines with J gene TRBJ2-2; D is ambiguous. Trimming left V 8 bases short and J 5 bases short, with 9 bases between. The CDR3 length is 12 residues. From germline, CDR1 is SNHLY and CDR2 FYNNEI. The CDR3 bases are TGTGCCAGCGGGTCCTTAACCGGGGAGCTGTTTTTT. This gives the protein CASGSLTGELFF.

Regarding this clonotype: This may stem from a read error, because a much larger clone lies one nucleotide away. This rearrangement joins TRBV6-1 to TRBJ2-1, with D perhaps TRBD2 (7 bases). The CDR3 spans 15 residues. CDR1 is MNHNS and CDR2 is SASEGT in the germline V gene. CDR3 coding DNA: TGTGCCTGCAGTGAAGGGGGAGGGCCCCCGAAGAAGCAGTTCTTC. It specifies CACSEGGGPPKKQFF.

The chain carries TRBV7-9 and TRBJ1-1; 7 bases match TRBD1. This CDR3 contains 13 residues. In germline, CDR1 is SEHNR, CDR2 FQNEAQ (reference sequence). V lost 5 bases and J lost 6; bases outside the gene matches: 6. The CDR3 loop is CASSIQGRPEAFF. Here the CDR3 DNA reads TGTGCCAGCAGCATACAGGGGAGGCCTGAAGCTTTCTTT.

CDR3 sequence: CASSVPGTGTDTQYF. The CDR3 DNA reads TGTGCCAGCAGCGTGCCCGGGACAGGGACAGATACGCAGTATTTT. The rearrangement links TRBV9 to TRBJ2-3; 9 bases align to TRBD1. The ends lost 2 bases at V and 3 bases at J; junction bases unmatched: 4. This CDR3 is built from 15 residues. The germline CDR1 and CDR2 sequences are SGDLS and YYNGEE. The full variable domain, rest sourced from reference TRBV9 and TRBJ2-3, is DSGVTQTPKHLITATGQRVTLRCSPRSGDLSVYWYQQSLDQGLQFLIQYYNGEERAKGNILERFSAQQFPDLHSELNLSSLELGDSALYFCASSVPGTGTDTQYFGPGTRLTVL.